A selection of T cell receptor beta chains follows, all from one sample in a study of blood T cell repertoires in COVID-19. Assay used: immunoSEQ multiplex PCR; TCRdb lists only in-frame clones, some missing. The data show 200,000 to 300,000 clones, with roughly 86% seen just once and 3% to 4% held by the top ten. The sequencing input was PBMCs or T cells enriched from blood (not recorded which). The receptor source for this set is a woman aged 40-49 years with acute COVID-19. The CDR3 runs from the conserved cysteine through the conserved F or W. A D gene is named only where the DNA matches it firmly. Clone size, where shown, is once, few, many, or a class for clones that have expanded.

DNA: TGTGCCAGCAGGGCTACTTGGAGCTCCTACAATGAGCAGTTCTTC; CDR3: CASRATWSSYNEQFF; size: NA; V: TRBV5-6; D: NA; J: TRBJ2-1
DNA: TGTGCCAGCAGCTTAGGTACGGGCTACAATGAGCAGTTCTTC; CDR3: CASSLGTGYNEQFF; size: NA; V: TRBV11-2; D: NA; J: TRBJ2-1
DNA: TGTGCCAGCAGCCAAGCTACTAGCGGGAGGGCATTTTGGAGGTATAATGAGCAGTTCTTC; CDR3: CASSQATSGRAFWRYNEQFF; size: NA; V: TRBV3-1/TRBV3-2; D: TRBD2; J: TRBJ2-1
DNA: TGTGCCAGCAGCCGGGGAGCCAACTCCTACAATGAGCAGTTCTTC; CDR3: CASSRGANSYNEQFF; size: NA; V: TRBV9; D: NA; J: TRBJ2-1
DNA: TGTGCCAGCAGTAGGACTTCTCAGGCTGGAAACACCATATATTTT; CDR3: CASSRTSQAGNTIYF; size: NA; V: TRBV6-5; D: NA; J: TRBJ1-3
DNA: TGCAGCGCCCTGACAGGGGAGGATGGCTACACCTTC; CDR3: CSALTGEDGYTF; size: NA; V: TRBV29-1; D: TRBD1; J: TRBJ1-2
DNA: TGCGCCAGCAGCTCGGGACAGTTGGCCAAAAACATTCAGTACTTC; CDR3: CASSSGQLAKNIQYF; size: NA; V: TRBV5-1; D: TRBD1; J: TRBJ2-4
DNA: TGTGCCAGCAGCTTGTACTCGAACACCGGGGAGCTGTTTTTT; CDR3: CASSLYSNTGELFF; size: NA; V: TRBV5-8; D: NA; J: TRBJ2-2
DNA: TGTGCCAGCAGCTTAGCGCTAGGGGGCTCGGCCACTGAAGCTTTCTTT; CDR3: CASSLALGGSATEAFF; size: few; V: TRBV7-2; D: TRBD1; J: TRBJ1-1
DNA: TGTGCCAGCAGTGAAGTCCCCAGCGGAGGAGGAAGAGAGACCCAGTACTTC; CDR3: CASSEVPSGGGRETQYF; size: NA; V: TRBV6-1; D: NA; J: TRBJ2-5
DNA: TGTGCCAGCAGCCAAGATAACAATAACTATGGCTGCACCTTC; CDR3: CASSQDNNNYGCTF; size: NA; V: TRBV3-1/TRBV3-2; D: NA; J: TRBJ1-2
DNA: TGTGCCAGCAGCTTGGGCCGGGGCACCGGGGAGCTGTTTTTT; CDR3: CASSLGRGTGELFF; size: NA; V: TRBV5-6; D: NA; J: TRBJ2-2
DNA: TGTGCCAGCACGAGAGACAGGGATGGACCTGAAGCTTTCTTT; CDR3: CASTRDRDGPEAFF; size: NA; V: TRBV6-5; D: TRBD1; J: TRBJ1-1
DNA: TGTGCCAGCAGCCGGACAGGGGAGAACACTGAAGCTTTCTTT; CDR3: CASSRTGENTEAFF; size: once; V: TRBV7-3; D: TRBD1; J: TRBJ1-1
DNA: TGCGCCAGCAGCCTGTCGGCTAGCGGAGAGTACAATGAGCAGTTCTTC; CDR3: CASSLSASGEYNEQFF; size: once; V: TRBV5-1; D: TRBD2; J: TRBJ2-1
DNA: TGCGCCAGCAGCGTGACAGAGGTAGAGGACACCATATATTTT; CDR3: CASSVTEVEDTIYF; size: NA; V: TRBV5-1; D: NA; J: TRBJ1-3
DNA: TGTGCCAGCAGTGAATTCGGAGGTTCTCCCATATATTTT; CDR3: CASSEFGGSPIYF; size: NA; V: TRBV25-1; D: NA; J: TRBJ1-3
DNA: TGTGCCAGCAGCAAAATACTACCGGGACAGGGGAGGAATGAGCAGTTCTTC; CDR3: CASSKILPGQGRNEQFF; size: NA; V: TRBV14; D: TRBD1; J: TRBJ2-1
DNA: TGTGCCAGCAGTGAATTTCGGTTGAACACTGAAGCTTTCTTT; CDR3: CASSEFRLNTEAFF; size: NA; V: TRBV6-1; D: NA; J: TRBJ1-1
DNA: TGTGCCAGCAGTGCCGGGACAGGGGGTGAGACCCAGTACTTC; CDR3: CASSAGTGGETQYF; size: NA; V: TRBV2; D: TRBD1; J: TRBJ2-5
DNA: TGTGCCAGCAGTTTAATGAAGGAACAGGGCGGCTACACCTTC; CDR3: CASSLMKEQGGYTF; size: NA; V: TRBV27; D: NA; J: TRBJ1-2
DNA: TGTGCCAGCAGCTTAAACGGGAGGGCCGGGGAGCTGTTTTTT; CDR3: CASSLNGRAGELFF; size: once; V: TRBV7-3; D: TRBD2; J: TRBJ2-2
DNA: TGTGCCAGCAGCCCCGGACAGCCCCAGAAAGAGACCCAGTACTTC; CDR3: CASSPGQPQKETQYF; size: NA; V: TRBV14; D: NA; J: TRBJ2-5
DNA: TGTGCCAGCAGTTGGGAAGCGGGCCTCCAAGAGACCCAGTACTTC; CDR3: CASSWEAGLQETQYF; size: NA; V: TRBV27; D: NA; J: TRBJ2-5
DNA: TGTGCCAGCAGCCCAGAGGTGGACAGGGGGGAGACCCAGTACTTC; CDR3: CASSPEVDRGETQYF; size: NA; V: TRBV7-2; D: TRBD1; J: TRBJ2-5
DNA: TGCGCCAGCAGCCGCCAACAGGGGGGGAACACTGAAGCTTTCTTT; CDR3: CASSRQQGGNTEAFF; size: few; V: TRBV4-1; D: TRBD1; J: TRBJ1-1
DNA: TGCGCCAGCAGCTTCCGGGACAGGGCTGGCTACACCTTC; CDR3: CASSFRDRAGYTF; size: once; V: TRBV5-1; D: TRBD1; J: TRBJ1-2
DNA: TGCGCCAGCGGCATACGGGTCGAGCAGTACTTC; CDR3: CASGIRVEQYF; size: NA; V: TRBV10-2; D: NA; J: TRBJ2-7
DNA: TGTGCCAGTAGTATGGAGTCAGGGCGTCAGCCCCAGCATTTT; CDR3: CASSMESGRQPQHF; size: NA; V: TRBV19; D: NA; J: TRBJ1-5
DNA: TGTGCCAGCAGCCCTAGAGGAAACACCATATATTTT; CDR3: CASSPRGNTIYF; size: NA; V: TRBV16; D: NA; J: TRBJ1-3
DNA: TGTGCCAGCAGCTTAGCAGGGCTAGTAGAAGATGAGCAGTTCTTC; CDR3: CASSLAGLVEDEQFF; size: NA; V: TRBV11-3; D: NA; J: TRBJ2-1
DNA: TGCGCCAGCAGTGCGGGCCAGGGACTAAACACCATATATTTT; CDR3: CASSAGQGLNTIYF; size: NA; V: TRBV10-2; D: NA; J: TRBJ1-3
DNA: TGTGCCAGCAGTTTATTTTCTAGCGGGAGTTGGACCTACGAGCAGTACTTC; CDR3: CASSLFSSGSWTYEQYF; size: NA; V: TRBV27; D: TRBD2; J: TRBJ2-7
DNA: TGTGCCAGCAGCTTAAGAGGGGGACTAGATTACAATGAGCAGTTCTTC; CDR3: CASSLRGGLDYNEQFF; size: few; V: TRBV7-3; D: TRBD2; J: TRBJ2-1
DNA: TGTGCCAGCAGTTATGGTCCGGCAGGAAATCAGCCCCAGCATTTT; CDR3: CASSYGPAGNQPQHF; size: few; V: TRBV6-5; D: NA; J: TRBJ1-5
DNA: TGTGCCAGCAGCCAGGTTACAGGGGGGAACACTGAAGCTTTCTTT; CDR3: CASSQVTGGNTEAFF; size: NA; V: TRBV7-6; D: TRBD1; J: TRBJ1-1
DNA: TGTGCCAGCAGTTTATTCCCAGGGGGCGACTATGGCTACACCTTC; CDR3: CASSLFPGGDYGYTF; size: NA; V: TRBV27; D: TRBD1; J: TRBJ1-2
DNA: TGTGCCAGCAGCCAAGATCTAAACGAGCAGTACTTC; CDR3: CASSQDLNEQYF; size: once; V: TRBV3-1/TRBV3-2; D: NA; J: TRBJ2-7
DNA: TGCGCCAGCAGCACAGACGGTAGCTCCTACAATGAGCAGTTCTTC; CDR3: CASSTDGSSYNEQFF; size: NA; V: TRBV5-1; D: NA; J: TRBJ2-1
DNA: TGTGCCAGCAGCAACAACCGGGACTCTACCTACGAGCAGTACTTC; CDR3: CASSNNRDSTYEQYF; size: once; V: TRBV11-2; D: NA; J: TRBJ2-7
DNA: TGTGCCAGCAGCTTAGGGGACAGAGACACAGATACGCAGTATTTT; CDR3: CASSLGDRDTDTQYF; size: NA; V: TRBV7-6; D: TRBD1; J: TRBJ2-3
DNA: TGCGCCAGCAGCCTAAGGAACCTTTTTAGCGGGAGTGGGGGTGAGCAGTTCTTC; CDR3: CASSLRNLFSGSGGEQFF; size: NA; V: TRBV4-1; D: TRBD2; J: TRBJ2-1
DNA: TGTGCCAGCAGCTTAGCGGGAGTACGTGAGACCCAGTACTTC; CDR3: CASSLAGVRETQYF; size: NA; V: TRBV6-2/TRBV6-3; D: TRBD2; J: TRBJ2-5
DNA: TGTGCCAGCAGTGCGGACTCTAACTATGGCTACACCTTC; CDR3: CASSADSNYGYTF; size: few; V: TRBV2; D: NA; J: TRBJ1-2
DNA: TGTGCCAGCAGCACCGCTTCGGGACAGACCTTC; CDR3: CASSTASGQTF; size: NA; V: TRBV6-5; D: TRBD1; J: TRBJ1-2
DNA: TGTGCCAGCAGTTTAGCGGGACTGAGCGAGCAGTACTTC; CDR3: CASSLAGLSEQYF; size: NA; V: TRBV12-3/TRBV12-4; D: NA; J: TRBJ2-7
DNA: TGTGCCAGCAGCTTGGGACAGGGAAACTACGAGCAGTACTTC; CDR3: CASSLGQGNYEQYF; size: NA; V: TRBV7-9; D: TRBD1; J: TRBJ2-7
DNA: TGTGCCAGCAGCCAAGGTCTCGGCACAGATACGCAGTATTTT; CDR3: CASSQGLGTDTQYF; size: NA; V: TRBV3-1/TRBV3-2; D: NA; J: TRBJ2-3
DNA: TGTGCCAGCAGTTTCGGGGGTACGCAGTATTTT; CDR3: CASSFGGTQYF; size: NA; V: TRBV12-3/TRBV12-4; D: NA; J: TRBJ2-3
DNA: TGTGCCAGCAGCACCTCCCAGGACAGCTATGGCTACACCTTC; CDR3: CASSTSQDSYGYTF; size: NA; V: TRBV11-3; D: NA; J: TRBJ1-2
DNA: TGTGCCAGTAGTTGGACAGGGTCAAGCGAGCAGTACTTC; CDR3: CASSWTGSSEQYF; size: NA; V: TRBV19; D: TRBD1; J: TRBJ2-7
DNA: TGCAGCGCCCGACAGGGCTCCCAGGAGACCCAGTACTTC; CDR3: CSARQGSQETQYF; size: NA; V: TRBV29-1; D: TRBD1; J: TRBJ2-5
DNA: TGTGCCAGCAGCTCCGACAGCAACTATGGCTACACCTTC; CDR3: CASSSDSNYGYTF; size: NA; V: TRBV11-3; D: NA; J: TRBJ1-2
DNA: TGTGCCAGCAGCTCTCGACAGGGAAAGAACACTGAAGCTTTCTTT; CDR3: CASSSRQGKNTEAFF; size: once; V: TRBV11-3; D: TRBD1; J: TRBJ1-1
DNA: TGTGCCAGCAGCCGGGACTCCTACGAGCAGTACTTC; CDR3: CASSRDSYEQYF; size: NA; V: TRBV11-3; D: NA; J: TRBJ2-7
DNA: TGTGCCAGCAGCTCGGGACGGGAGGCCCAGCCCCAGCATTTT; CDR3: CASSSGREAQPQHF; size: NA; V: TRBV13; D: NA; J: TRBJ1-5
DNA: TGTGCCAGCTCGGCACAGGCGAACACTGAAGCTTTCTTT; CDR3: CASSAQANTEAFF; size: NA; V: TRBV18; D: NA; J: TRBJ1-1